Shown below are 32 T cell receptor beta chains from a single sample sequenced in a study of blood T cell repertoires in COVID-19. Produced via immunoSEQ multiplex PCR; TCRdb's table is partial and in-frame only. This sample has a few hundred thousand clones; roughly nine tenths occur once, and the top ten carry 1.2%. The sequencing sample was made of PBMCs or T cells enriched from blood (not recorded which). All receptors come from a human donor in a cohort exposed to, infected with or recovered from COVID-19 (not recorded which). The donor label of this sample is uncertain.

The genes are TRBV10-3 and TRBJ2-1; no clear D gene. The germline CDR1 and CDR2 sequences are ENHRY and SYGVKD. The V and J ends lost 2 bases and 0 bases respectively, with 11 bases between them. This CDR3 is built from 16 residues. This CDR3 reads CAISEALSSSYNEQFF. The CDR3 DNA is TGTGCCATCAGTGAGGCTCTATCAAGCTCCTACAATGAGCAGTTCTTC.

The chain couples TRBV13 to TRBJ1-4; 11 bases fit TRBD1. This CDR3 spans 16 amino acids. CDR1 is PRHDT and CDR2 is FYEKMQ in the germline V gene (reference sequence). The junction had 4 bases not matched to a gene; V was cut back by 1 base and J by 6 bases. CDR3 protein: CASSLAGTGGDEKLFF. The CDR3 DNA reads TGTGCCAGCAGCTTAGCGGGGACAGGGGGGGATGAAAAACTGTTTTTT.

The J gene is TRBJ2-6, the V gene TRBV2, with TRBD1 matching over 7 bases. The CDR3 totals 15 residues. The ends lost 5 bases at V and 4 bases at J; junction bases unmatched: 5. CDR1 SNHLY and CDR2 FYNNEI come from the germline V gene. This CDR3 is CASSITGVGANVLTF. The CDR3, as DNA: TGTGCCAGCAGTATTACAGGGGTCGGGGCCAACGTCCTGACTTTC. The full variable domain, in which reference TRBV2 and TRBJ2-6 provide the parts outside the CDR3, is EPEVTQTPSHQVTQMGQEVILRCVPISNHLYFYWYRQILGQKVEFLVSFYNNEISEKSEIFDDQFSVERPDGSNFTLKIRSTKLEDSAMYFCASSITGVGANVLTFGAGSRLTVL.

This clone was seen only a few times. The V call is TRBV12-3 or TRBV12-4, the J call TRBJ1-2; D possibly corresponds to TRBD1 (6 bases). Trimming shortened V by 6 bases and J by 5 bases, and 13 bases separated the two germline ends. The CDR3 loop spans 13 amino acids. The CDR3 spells CASRSGQHYGYTF. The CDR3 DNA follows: TGTGCCAGCAGATCTGGACAGCATTATGGCTACACCTTC.

Here the CDR3 reads CASSPDTTGVRETQYF. The CDR3, as DNA: TGTGCCAGCTCACCGGACACCACGGGGGTGAGAGAGACCCAGTACTTC. The V and J genes are TRBV18 and TRBJ2-5; D might be TRBD2 (6 bases). The CDR3 sequence is 16 residues long. The germline V gene encodes CDR1 KGHSH and CDR2 LQKENI. V was pared by 3 bases and J by 4 bases, with 18 bases between. Variable domain in full (rest from reference TRBV18 and TRBJ2-5): NAGVMQNPRHLVRRRGQEARLRCSPMKGHSHVYWYRQLPEEGLKFMVYLQKENIIDESGMPKERFSAEFPKEGPSILRIQQVVRGDSAAYFCASSPDTTGVRETQYFGPGTRLLVL.

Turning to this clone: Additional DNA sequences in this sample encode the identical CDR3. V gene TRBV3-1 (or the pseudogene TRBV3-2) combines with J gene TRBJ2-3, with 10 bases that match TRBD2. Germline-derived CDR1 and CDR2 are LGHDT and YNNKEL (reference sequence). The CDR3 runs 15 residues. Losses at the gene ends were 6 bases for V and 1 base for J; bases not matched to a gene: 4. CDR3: CASSRTSGGTDTQYF. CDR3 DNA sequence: TGTGCCAGCAGTCGGACTAGCGGAGGCACAGATACGCAGTATTTT.

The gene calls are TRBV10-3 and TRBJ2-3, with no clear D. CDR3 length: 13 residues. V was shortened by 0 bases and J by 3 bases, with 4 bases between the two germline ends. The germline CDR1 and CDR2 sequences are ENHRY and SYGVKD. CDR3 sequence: CAISESGTDTQYF. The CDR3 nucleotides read TGTGCCATCAGTGAGTCCGGTACAGATACGCAGTATTTT.

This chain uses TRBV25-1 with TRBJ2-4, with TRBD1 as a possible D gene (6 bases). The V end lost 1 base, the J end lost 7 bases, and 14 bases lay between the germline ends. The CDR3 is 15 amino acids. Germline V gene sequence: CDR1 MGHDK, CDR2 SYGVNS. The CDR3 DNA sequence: TGTGCCAGCAGTGAATCTGGGGGCACGGGGAACATTCAGTACTTC. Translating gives CASSESGGTGNIQYF.

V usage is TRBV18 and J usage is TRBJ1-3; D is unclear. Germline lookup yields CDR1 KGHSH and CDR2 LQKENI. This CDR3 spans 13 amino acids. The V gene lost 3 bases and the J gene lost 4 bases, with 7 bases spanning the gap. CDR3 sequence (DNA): TGTGCCAGCTCACCGGAACAGGGAAACACCATATATTTT. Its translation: CASSPEQGNTIYF.

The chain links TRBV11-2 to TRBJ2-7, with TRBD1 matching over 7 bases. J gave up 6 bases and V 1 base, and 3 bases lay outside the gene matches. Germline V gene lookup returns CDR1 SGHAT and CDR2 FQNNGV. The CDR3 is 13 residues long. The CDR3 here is CASSLGAGGEQYF. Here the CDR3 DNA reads TGTGCCAGCAGCTTAGGAGCAGGGGGCGAGCAGTACTTC. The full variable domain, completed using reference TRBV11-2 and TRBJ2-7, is EAGVAQSPRYKIIEKRQSVAFWCNPISGHATLYWYQQILGQGPKLLIQFQNNGVVDDSQLPKDRFSAERLKGVDSTLKIQPAKLEDSAVYLCASSLGAGGEQYFGPGTRLTVT.

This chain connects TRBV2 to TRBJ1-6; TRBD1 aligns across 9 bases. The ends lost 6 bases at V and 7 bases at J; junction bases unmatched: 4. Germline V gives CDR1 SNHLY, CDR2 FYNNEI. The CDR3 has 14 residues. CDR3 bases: TGTGCCAGCAGGAGGACAGGGGACAATTCACCCCTCCACTTT. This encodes CASRRTGDNSPLHF. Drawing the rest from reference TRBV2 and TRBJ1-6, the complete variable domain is EPEVTQTPSHQVTQMGQEVILRCVPISNHLYFYWYRQILGQKVEFLVSFYNNEISEKSEIFDDQFSVERPDGSNFTLKIRSTKLEDSAMYFCASRRTGDNSPLHFGNGTRLTVT.

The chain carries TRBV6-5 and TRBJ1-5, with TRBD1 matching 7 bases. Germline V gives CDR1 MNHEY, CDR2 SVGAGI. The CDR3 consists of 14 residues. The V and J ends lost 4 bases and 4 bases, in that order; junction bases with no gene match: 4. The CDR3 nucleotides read TGTGCCAGCAGTTTTGGGACAGTTAATCAGCCCCAGCATTTT. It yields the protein CASSFGTVNQPQHF.

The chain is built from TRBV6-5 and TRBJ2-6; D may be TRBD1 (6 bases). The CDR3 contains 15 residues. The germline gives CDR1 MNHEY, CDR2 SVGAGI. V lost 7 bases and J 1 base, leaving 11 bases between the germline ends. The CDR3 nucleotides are TGTGCCAGCAACACACAGGGTTCTGGGGCCAACGTCCTGACTTTC. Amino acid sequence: CASNTQGSGANVLTF.

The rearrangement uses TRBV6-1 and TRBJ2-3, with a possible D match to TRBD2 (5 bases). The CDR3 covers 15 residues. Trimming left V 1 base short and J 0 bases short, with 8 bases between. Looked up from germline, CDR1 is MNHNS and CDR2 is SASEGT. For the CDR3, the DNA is TGTGCCAGCAGTGAAGTTGCGGGTAGCACAGATACGCAGTATTTT. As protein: CASSEVAGSTDTQYF.

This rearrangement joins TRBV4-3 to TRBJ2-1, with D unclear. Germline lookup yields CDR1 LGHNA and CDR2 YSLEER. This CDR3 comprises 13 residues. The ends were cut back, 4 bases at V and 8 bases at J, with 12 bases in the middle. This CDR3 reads CASSPRLSDEQFF. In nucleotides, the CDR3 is TGCGCCAGCAGCCCTCGCCTCAGCGATGAGCAGTTCTTC.

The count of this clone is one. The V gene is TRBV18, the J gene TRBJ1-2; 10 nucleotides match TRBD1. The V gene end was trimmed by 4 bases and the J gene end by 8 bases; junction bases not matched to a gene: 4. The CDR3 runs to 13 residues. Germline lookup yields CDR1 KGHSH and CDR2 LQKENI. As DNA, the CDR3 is TGTGCCAGCTCACAAGGACAGGGGGGCGGCTACACCTTC. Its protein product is CASSQGQGGGYTF.

CDR3 region: CASSPPAGNTIYF. The CDR3 DNA sequence: TGTGCCAGCTCACCACCGGCCGGAAACACCATATATTTT. J is TRBJ1-3 and V is TRBV18; D not certain. V was shortened by 0 bases and J by 4 bases, with 4 bases between the two germline ends. Per the germline V gene, CDR1 is KGHSH and CDR2 is LQKENI. This CDR3 contains 13 residues.

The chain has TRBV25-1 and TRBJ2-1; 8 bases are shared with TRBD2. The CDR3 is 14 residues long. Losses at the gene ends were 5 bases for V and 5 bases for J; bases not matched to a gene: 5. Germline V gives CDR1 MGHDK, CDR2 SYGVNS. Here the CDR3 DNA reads TGTGCCAGCAGTAAGAGCGGGGGAGACAATGAGCAGTTCTTC. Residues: CASSKSGGDNEQFF.

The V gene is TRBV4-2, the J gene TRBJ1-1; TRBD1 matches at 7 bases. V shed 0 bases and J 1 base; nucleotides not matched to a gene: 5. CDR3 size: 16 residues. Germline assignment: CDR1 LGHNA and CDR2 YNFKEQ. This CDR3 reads CASSQEPGQRNTEAFF. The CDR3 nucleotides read TGTGCCAGCAGCCAAGAGCCGGGACAGAGGAACACTGAAGCTTTCTTT.

Here the CDR3 reads CASSPAGADSPLHF. The CDR3 DNA reads as TGTGCCAGCTCACCAGCAGGGGCCGATTCACCCCTCCACTTT. The chain links TRBV18 to TRBJ1-6, with D perhaps matching TRBD1 (6 bases). The length of the CDR3 is 14 residues. CDR1 and CDR2 (germline): KGHSH, LQKENI. Trimming shortened V by 2 bases and J by 8 bases, and 10 bases separated the two germline ends.

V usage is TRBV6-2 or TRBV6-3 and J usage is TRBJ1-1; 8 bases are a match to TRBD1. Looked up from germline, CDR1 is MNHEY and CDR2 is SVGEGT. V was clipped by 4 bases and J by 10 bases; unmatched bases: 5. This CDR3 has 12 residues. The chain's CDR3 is CASSSPGTGAFF. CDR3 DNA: TGTGCCAGCAGTTCACCCGGGACAGGAGCTTTCTTT.

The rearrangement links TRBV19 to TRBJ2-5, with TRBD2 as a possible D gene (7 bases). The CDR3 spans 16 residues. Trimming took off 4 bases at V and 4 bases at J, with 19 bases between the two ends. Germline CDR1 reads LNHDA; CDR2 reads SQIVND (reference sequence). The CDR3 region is CASSNPRGARGETQYF. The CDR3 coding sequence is TGTGCCAGTAGTAACCCTCGGGGGGCAAGGGGAGAGACCCAGTACTTC.

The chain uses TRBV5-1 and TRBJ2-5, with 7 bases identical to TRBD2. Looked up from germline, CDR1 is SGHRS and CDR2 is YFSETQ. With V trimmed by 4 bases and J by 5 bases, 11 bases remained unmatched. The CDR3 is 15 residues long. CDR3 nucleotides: TGCGCCAGCAGCCCAGCGGGAAATACAGCCGAGACCCAGTACTTC. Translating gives CASSPAGNTAETQYF. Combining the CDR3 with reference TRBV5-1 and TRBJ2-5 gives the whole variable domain KAGVTQTPRYLIKTRGQQVTLSCSPISGHRSVSWYQQTPGQGLQFLFEYFSETQRNKGNFPGRFSGRQFSNSRSEMNVSTLELGDSALYLCASSPAGNTAETQYFGPGTRLLVL.

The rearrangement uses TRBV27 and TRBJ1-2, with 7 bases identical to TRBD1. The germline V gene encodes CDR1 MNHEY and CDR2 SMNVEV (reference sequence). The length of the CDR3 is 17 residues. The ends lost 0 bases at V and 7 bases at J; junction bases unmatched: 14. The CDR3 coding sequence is TGTGCCAGCAGTTTATCGCGGGATGGAAGGGGGCAAGGTGGCTACACCTTC. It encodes CASSLSRDGRGQGGYTF.

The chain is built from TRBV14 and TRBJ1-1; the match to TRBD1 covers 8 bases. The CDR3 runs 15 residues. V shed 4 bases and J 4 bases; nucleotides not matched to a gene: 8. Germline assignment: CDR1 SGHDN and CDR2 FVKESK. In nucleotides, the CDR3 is TGTGCCAGCAGCCTCAGGACAGGGAGAGGCACTGAAGCTTTCTTT. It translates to CASSLRTGRGTEAFF.

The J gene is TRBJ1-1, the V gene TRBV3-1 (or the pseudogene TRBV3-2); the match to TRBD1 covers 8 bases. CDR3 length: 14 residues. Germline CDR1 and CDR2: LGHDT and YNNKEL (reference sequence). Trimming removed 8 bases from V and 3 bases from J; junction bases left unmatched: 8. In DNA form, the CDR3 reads TGTGCCAGCGCCGGGCAGGGGGCATACACTGAAGCTTTCTTT. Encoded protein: CASAGQGAYTEAFF.

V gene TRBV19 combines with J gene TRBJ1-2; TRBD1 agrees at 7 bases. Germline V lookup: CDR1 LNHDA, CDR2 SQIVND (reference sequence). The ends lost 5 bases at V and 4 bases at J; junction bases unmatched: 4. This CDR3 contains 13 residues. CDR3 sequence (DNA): TGTGCCAGTAGTTTCGACAGGGTCTATGGCTACACCTTC. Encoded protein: CASSFDRVYGYTF.

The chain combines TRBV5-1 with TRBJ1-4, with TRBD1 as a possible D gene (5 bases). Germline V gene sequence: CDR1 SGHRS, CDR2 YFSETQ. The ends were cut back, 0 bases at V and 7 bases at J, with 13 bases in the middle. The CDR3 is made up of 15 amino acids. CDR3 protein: CASSLVPGMGEKLFF. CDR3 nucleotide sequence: TGCGCCAGCAGCTTGGTACCAGGGATGGGTGAAAAACTGTTTTTT. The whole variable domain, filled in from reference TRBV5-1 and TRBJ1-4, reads KAGVTQTPRYLIKTRGQQVTLSCSPISGHRSVSWYQQTPGQGLQFLFEYFSETQRNKGNFPGRFSGRQFSNSRSEMNVSTLELGDSALYLCASSLVPGMGEKLFFGSGTQLSVL.

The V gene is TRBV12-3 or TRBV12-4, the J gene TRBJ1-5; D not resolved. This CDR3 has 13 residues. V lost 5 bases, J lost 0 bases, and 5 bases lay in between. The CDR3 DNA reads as TGTGCCAGCAGTGACTATAGCAATCAGCCCCAGCATTTT. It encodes CASSDYSNQPQHF.

This CDR3 reads CASSPPLSRGTGELFF. DNA of the CDR3: TGCGCCAGCAGTCCGCCCTTGAGCAGAGGGACCGGGGAGCTGTTTTTT. V and J are TRBV4-1 and TRBJ2-2; the D gene is possibly TRBD2 (5 bases). CDR3 size: 16 residues. The germline gives CDR1 MGHRA, CDR2 YSYEKL. The V gene lost 6 bases and the J gene lost 5 bases, with 19 bases spanning the gap.

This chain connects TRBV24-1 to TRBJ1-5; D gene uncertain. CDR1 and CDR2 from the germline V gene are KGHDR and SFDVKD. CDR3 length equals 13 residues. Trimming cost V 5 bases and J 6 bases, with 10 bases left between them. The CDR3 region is CATSAGFGQPQHF. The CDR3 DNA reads TGTGCCACCAGTGCCGGGTTTGGTCAGCCCCAGCATTTT.

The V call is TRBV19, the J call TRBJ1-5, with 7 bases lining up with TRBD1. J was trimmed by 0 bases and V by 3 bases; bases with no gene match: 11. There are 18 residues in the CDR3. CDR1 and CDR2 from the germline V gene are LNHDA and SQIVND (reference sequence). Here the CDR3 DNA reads TGTGCCAGTAGTATTCGGACAGGCGCGTTTTATAGCAATCAGCCCCAGCATTTT. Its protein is CASSIRTGAFYSNQPQHF.